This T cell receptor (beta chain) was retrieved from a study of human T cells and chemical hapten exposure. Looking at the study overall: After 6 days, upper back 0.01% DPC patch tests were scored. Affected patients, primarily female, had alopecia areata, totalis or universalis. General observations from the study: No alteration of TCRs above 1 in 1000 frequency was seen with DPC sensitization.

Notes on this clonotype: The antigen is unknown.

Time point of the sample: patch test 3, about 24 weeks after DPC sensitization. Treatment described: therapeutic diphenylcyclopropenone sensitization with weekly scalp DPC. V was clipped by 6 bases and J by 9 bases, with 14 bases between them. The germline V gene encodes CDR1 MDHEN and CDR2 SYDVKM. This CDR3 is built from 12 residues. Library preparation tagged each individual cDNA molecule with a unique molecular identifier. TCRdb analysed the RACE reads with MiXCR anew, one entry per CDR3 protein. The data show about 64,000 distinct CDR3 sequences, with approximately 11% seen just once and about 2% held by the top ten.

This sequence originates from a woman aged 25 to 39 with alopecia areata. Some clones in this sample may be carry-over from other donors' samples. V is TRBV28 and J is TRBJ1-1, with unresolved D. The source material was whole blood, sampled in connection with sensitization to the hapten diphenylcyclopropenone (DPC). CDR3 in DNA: TGTGCCAGCAGCCCCCCGGGTCCTCAAGCTTTCTTT. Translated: CASSPPGPQAFF.